This T cell receptor beta chain was profiled in a study of T-cell reconstitution after alpha-beta-depleted transplantation in children. This CDR3 is 15 amino acids long. The V segment lost 3 bases and the J segment 2 bases; nucleotides outside the gene matches: 5. Germline V gives CDR1 SGHRS, CDR2 YFSETQ. Unique molecular identifiers were built into the TCRbeta library. In TCRdb, the PCR reads were re-called with MiXCR into one record per CDR3 protein. The sample yields about 440,000 distinct CDR3 sequences, 43% seen once. Study-level findings and limits: Hyperexpanded clones declined; after one year, newly produced T cells mostly supplied diversity.

A remark on this clonotype: Its antigen remains unidentified.

Sample: PBMCs, taken before TCRalphabeta/CD19-depleted stem cell transplant. The sequence was collected from a girl aged 2 to 10 with aplastic anemia, due to receive a stem cell transplant. V usage is TRBV5-1 and J usage is TRBJ2-3, with TRBD2 identical over 8 bases. The CDR3 DNA sequence: TGCGCCAGCAGCTCGAGCGGGAGAATCACAGATACGCAGTATTTT. Translating gives CASSSSGRITDTQYF.